A selection of T cell receptor beta chains follows, all from one sample in a study of T-cell reconstitution after alpha-beta-depleted transplantation in children. One entry per CDR3 protein, called by TCRdb with MiXCR from the PCR reads. The sample contains some 500,000 distinct CDR3 sequences, 15% to 20% of which appear only once. Sequencing used PBMCs from the stem cell graft donor, obtained from the stem cell graft. The receptors were sampled from a human donor who donated a stem cell graft to a child with acute lymphoblastic leukemia. CDR3s include the opening cysteine and the closing phenylalanine or tryptophan. D genes are given only for firm matches. Some rows mark clone size as missing; the rest say once, few, many or name a class of expanded clone.

length	D	size	V	J	DNA	CDR3
12	NA	few	TRBV7-9	TRBJ2-6	TGTGCCAGCAGCTTAGACCCCCGCGTCCTGACTTTC	CASSLDPRVLTF
16	TRBD1	few	TRBV9	TRBJ2-2	TGTGCCAGCAGCGTAGAGGACAGGGGCCGCACCGGGGAGCTGTTTTTT	CASSVEDRGRTGELFF
16	TRBD1	few	TRBV4-1	TRBJ2-3	TGCGCCAGCAGCCAAGGGACAGGGGATCGAACAGATACGCAGTATTTT	CASSQGTGDRTDTQYF
15	TRBD1	NA	TRBV7-9	TRBJ2-7	TGTGCCAGCAGCCAAGGCGCCGGGACAGGGTACGAGCAGTACTTC	CASSQGAGTGYEQYF
17	NA	few	TRBV19	TRBJ2-3	TGTGCCAGTAGTATCTTCGGGGGACAATTGTTTACAGATACGCAGTATTTT	CASSIFGGQLFTDTQYF
16	TRBD2	NA	TRBV6-1	TRBJ2-2	TGTGCCAGCAGCAATCTAGCGGGCCCGAACACCGGGGAGCTGTTTTTT	CASSNLAGPNTGELFF
16	NA	NA	TRBV18	TRBJ2-2	TGTGCCAGCTCACCACTCCGGACATTGGGCACCGGGGAGCTGTTTTTT	CASSPLRTLGTGELFF
15	NA	NA	TRBV15	TRBJ1-4	TGTGCCACCAGCAGATACAGCGGGGGTAATGAAAAACTGTTTTTT	CATSRYSGGNEKLFF
15	NA	few	TRBV19	TRBJ2-1	TGTGCCAGTAGTATAGGGGGCCAGGGCTTCAATGAGCAGTTCTTC	CASSIGGQGFNEQFF
14	TRBD2	few	TRBV20-1	TRBJ2-3	TGCAGTGCTAGGTCCCTAGCGGATCTTGGTACGCAGTATTTT	CSARSLADLGTQYF
13	NA	NA	TRBV12-3/TRBV12-4	TRBJ1-2	TGTGCCAGCACTAGAGAGGGCGTTAATGGCTACACCTTC	CASTREGVNGYTF
15	NA	many	TRBV28	TRBJ2-3	TGTGCCAGCAGTTTCACCGGGGACAGCACAGATACGCAGTATTTT	CASSFTGDSTDTQYF
15	TRBD2	NA	TRBV5-1	TRBJ2-2	TGCGCCAGCAGCTCCCTAGCGGCGAACACCGGGGAGCTGTTTTTT	CASSSLAANTGELFF
15	NA	NA	TRBV6-1	TRBJ1-1	TGTGCCAGCAGGGGGGCAGGGGCGGGAAACACTGAAGCTTTCTTT	CASRGAGAGNTEAFF
14	TRBD2	NA	TRBV27	TRBJ2-3	TGTGCCAGCAACCCTAGCGGGAGGGTGGATACGCAGTATTTT	CASNPSGRVDTQYF
15	TRBD1	NA	TRBV5-1	TRBJ1-1	TGCGCCAGCAGCTTGGCCGGGACAGGGTTCTCTGAAGCTTTCTTT	CASSLAGTGFSEAFF
15	NA	few	TRBV11-2	TRBJ1-5	TGTGCCAGCAGCTCCTCAGTCGGGGGCAGGCAGCCCCAGCATTTT	CASSSSVGGRQPQHF
17	NA	NA	TRBV7-6	TRBJ2-5	TGTGCCAGCAGCTTACCTCGAAGCTCAGCGAGATCGGAGACCCAGTACTTC	CASSLPRSSARSETQYF
13	TRBD2	few	TRBV29-1	TRBJ2-3	TGCAGCGTGGCCCGGACTAGCGAAGATACGCAGTATTTT	CSVARTSEDTQYF
16	NA	NA	TRBV5-1	TRBJ1-2	TGCGCCAGCAGCTTGGGGCCGTCTGGTCAGAACTATGGCTACACCTTC	CASSLGPSGQNYGYTF
15	NA	NA	TRBV4-1	TRBJ1-1	TGCGCCAGCAGCCCTTGGGACCGTTCGAACACTGAAGCTTTCTTT	CASSPWDRSNTEAFF
15	NA	few	TRBV9	TRBJ2-3	TGTGCCAGCAGCGTAGGAACAGGAAGCACAGATACGCAGTATTTT	CASSVGTGSTDTQYF
19	TRBD2	many	TRBV6-1	TRBJ2-5	TGTGCCAGCAGACGCGGACTAGCGGGAGCGTACCTAAACCAAGAGACCCAGTACTTC	CASRRGLAGAYLNQETQYF
12	NA	many	TRBV10-3	TRBJ2-5	TGTGCCATCGGGACGGAGGATCGGGCCCAGTACTTC	CAIGTEDRAQYF
14	TRBD2	few	TRBV20-1	TRBJ2-1	TGCAGTGCTCTACTAGCGGGAAAGCGGCATGAGCAGTTCTTC	CSALLAGKRHEQFF
19	TRBD2	NA	TRBV11-1	TRBJ2-1	TGTGCCAGCAGCCCACGGACTAGCGGGAGTTGGGGATCCTACAATGAGCAGTTCTTC	CASSPRTSGSWGSYNEQFF
13	NA	NA	TRBV6-5	TRBJ1-1	TGTGCCAGCAGTTACCACAGGAACACTGAAGCTTTCTTT	CASSYHRNTEAFF
17	NA	NA	TRBV14	TRBJ2-2	TGTGCCAGCAGCCTCCGACGGGCTCCTTGGGGCACCGGGGAGCTGTTTTTT	CASSLRRAPWGTGELFF
14	TRBD1	few	TRBV7-8	TRBJ2-4	TGTGCCACCTTCCCAAGGACAGGGCAAAACATTCAGTACTTC	CATFPRTGQNIQYF